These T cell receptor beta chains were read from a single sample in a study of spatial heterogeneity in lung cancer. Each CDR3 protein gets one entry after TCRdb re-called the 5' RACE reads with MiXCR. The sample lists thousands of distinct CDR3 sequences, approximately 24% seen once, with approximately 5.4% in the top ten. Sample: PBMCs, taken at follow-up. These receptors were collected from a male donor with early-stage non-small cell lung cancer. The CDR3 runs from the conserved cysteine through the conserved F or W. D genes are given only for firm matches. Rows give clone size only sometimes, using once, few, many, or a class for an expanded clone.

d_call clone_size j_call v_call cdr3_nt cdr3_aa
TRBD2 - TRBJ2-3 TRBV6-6 TGTGCCAGCAGGGGGCGGGAGAGGGCAGATACGCAGTATTTT CASRGRERADTQYF
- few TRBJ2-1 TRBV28 TGTGCCAGCAGCCCTTTGTCACAGGGCCCTTTCTACAATGAGCAGTTCTTC CASSPLSQGPFYNEQFF
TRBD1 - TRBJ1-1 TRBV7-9 TGTGCCAGCAGCCCTAGGGGGACAGCCGAAGCTTTCTTT CASSPRGTAEAFF
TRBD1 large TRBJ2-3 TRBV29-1 TGCAGCGGGGTAAGACAGGGGCGATACACAGATACGCAGTATTTT CSGVRQGRYTDTQYF
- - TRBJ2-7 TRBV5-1 TGCGCCAGCAGCTTGGAGGGTTCACCTACCTACGAGCAGTACTTC CASSLEGSPTYEQYF
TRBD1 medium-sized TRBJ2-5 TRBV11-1 TGTGCCAGCAGCCTCCACAGGGGAGACTACCAAGAGACCCAGTACTTC CASSLHRGDYQETQYF
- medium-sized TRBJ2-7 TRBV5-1 TGCGCCAGCAGCTTGGGGGGGCTTACCTACGAGCAGTACTTC CASSLGGLTYEQYF
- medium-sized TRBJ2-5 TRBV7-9 TGTGCCAGCAGCCGCGGGATTCAAGAGACCCAGTACTTC CASSRGIQETQYF
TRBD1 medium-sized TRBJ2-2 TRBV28 TGTGCCAGCAGTTCATTGACAGGGGTGACCGGGGAGCTGTTTTTT CASSSLTGVTGELFF
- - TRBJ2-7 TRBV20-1 TGCAGTGCTCGCAGCGGGCCTACGCCGCAGTACTTC CSARSGPTPQYF
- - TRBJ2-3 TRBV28 TGTGCCAGCAGTTTGGGGGACAAGCCCTCCCCACGGACAGATACGCAGTATTTT CASSLGDKPSPRTDTQYF
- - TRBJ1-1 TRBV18 TGTGCCAGCTCACCACAGGTTATGAACACTGAAGCTTTCTTT CASSPQVMNTEAFF
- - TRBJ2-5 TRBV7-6 TGTGCCAGCAGCTTAAGCGGTGAGACCCAGTACTTC CASSLSGETQYF
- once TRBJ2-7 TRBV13 TGTGCCAGCAGTTCACCGGGACACAAAGCCCACGAGCAGTACTTC CASSSPGHKAHEQYF
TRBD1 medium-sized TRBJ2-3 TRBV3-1 TGTGCCACCGAAGGAACAGGGGAGGATACGCAGTATTTT CATEGTGEDTQYF
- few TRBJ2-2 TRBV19 TGTGCCAGTAGTCCGGACAGTAACACCGGGGAGCTGTTTTTT CASSPDSNTGELFF
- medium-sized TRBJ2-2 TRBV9 TGTGCCAGCAAACAAGGGACCAACACCGGGGAGCTGTTTTTT CASKQGTNTGELFF
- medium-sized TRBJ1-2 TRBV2 TGTGCCAGCAGCCCCGACTGGTATGGCTACACCTTC CASSPDWYGYTF
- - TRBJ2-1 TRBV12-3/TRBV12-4 TGTGCCAGCAGTTCGGGGCCTCCCTCCTGGGGCAATGAGCAGTTCTTC CASSSGPPSWGNEQFF
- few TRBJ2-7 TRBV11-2 TGTGCCAGCAGCAGGGATCCCGGAACCTACGAGCAGTACTTC CASSRDPGTYEQYF
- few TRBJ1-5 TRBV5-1 TGCGCCAGCAGCTTGGACGGGGGTAGCAATCAGCCCCAGCATTTT CASSLDGGSNQPQHF
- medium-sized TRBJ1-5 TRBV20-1 TGCAGTGCTAGACGGGACGGATATAGCAATCAGCCCCAGCATTTT CSARRDGYSNQPQHF
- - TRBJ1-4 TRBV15 TGTGCCACCAGCAGGAACAGGGACCTCAATGAAAAACTGTTTTTT CATSRNRDLNEKLFF
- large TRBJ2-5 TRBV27 TGTGCCAGCAGTCCGCAGGGCGGTGACGGCGAGACCCAGTACTTC CASSPQGGDGETQYF
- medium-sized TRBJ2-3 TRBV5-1 TGCGCCAGCAGCTTGGACGGCGCAACCTCCACAGATACGCAGTATTTT CASSLDGATSTDTQYF
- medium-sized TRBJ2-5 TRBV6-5 TGTGCCAGCAGTTACGGGCAGACCCAAGAGACCCAGTACTTC CASSYGQTQETQYF
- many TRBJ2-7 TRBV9 TGTGCCAGCAGCGTAACCCCTCCGGACGAGCAGTACTTC CASSVTPPDEQYF
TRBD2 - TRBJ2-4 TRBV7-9 TGTGCCAGCAGCCCCCACGGTGGGGTAGCGGGAATTCAGTACTTC CASSPHGGVAGIQYF
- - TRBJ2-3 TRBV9 TGTGCCAGCAGCGGGGGTAGGACAGATACGCAGTATTTT CASSGGRTDTQYF
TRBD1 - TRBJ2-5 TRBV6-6 TGTGCCAGCAATTCGGGACAGTTAGAGACCCAGTACTTC CASNSGQLETQYF
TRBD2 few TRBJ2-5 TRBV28 TGTGCCAGCAGTAAGGGACTAGCGTTGGAGACCCAGTACTTC CASSKGLALETQYF
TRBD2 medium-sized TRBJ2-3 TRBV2 TGTGCCAGCAGTCGACTAGCGGGATTCACAGATACGCAGTATTTT CASSRLAGFTDTQYF